This T cell receptor beta chain was documented in a study of blood T cell repertoires in COVID-19. Across the whole study: Sites across the United States, Italy and Spain contributed samples from acute and convalescent COVID-19. PBMCs, B-cell-depleted T cells, or T cells were the source of the cDNA or gDNA that made up the material.

The V gene's germline CDR1 is MNHEY and CDR2 SVGAGI. V dropped 4 bases and J dropped 2; count of bases not matched to a gene: 3. The CDR3 totals 14 residues. Per the authors' pipeline: Reference gene primer amplification gave nucleated cell count estimates. Method: immunoSEQ multiplex PCR; TCRdb's copy keeps in-frame clones and lacks some. V and J calls and clone size are those listed in that table; D and trimming were worked out from the DNA. The profile shows some 140,000 clones, roughly 78% of them singletons. The clonotype originates from a man aged 55 to 70 with acute or convalescent COVID-19. J is TRBJ2-7 and V is TRBV6-5, with 9 bases lining up with TRBD1. The sequencing sample was made of peripheral blood. CDR3 residues: CASSLGQGAYEQYF. The DNA of the CDR3 is TGTGCCAGCAGTTTGGGACAGGGAGCCTACGAGCAGTACTTC.